One and the same sample provided the 10 T cell receptor beta chains below, sequenced in a study of blood T cell repertoires in COVID-19. The repertoire was sequenced with immunoSEQ multiplex PCR; TCRdb's copy has only in-frame clones and lacks some. The sample carries about 160,000 clones, 88% recorded once. Sequencing was performed on PBMCs or T cells enriched from blood (not recorded which). The source of these receptors is a woman aged 45-59 years who had recovered from COVID-19.

This chain connects TRBV24-1 to TRBJ1-5, with 9 positions matching TRBD1. The V segment lost 9 bases and the J segment 4 bases; nucleotides outside the gene matches: 0. Germline-derived CDR1 and CDR2 are KGHDR and SFDVKD. The CDR3 spans 12 residues. In nucleotides, the CDR3 is TGTGCCACCGGACAGGGGAATCAGCCCCAGCATTTT. Amino acids: CATGQGNQPQHF.

The chain links TRBV4-2 to TRBJ1-4; 8 bases are a match to TRBD1. The V gene end was trimmed by 1 base and the J gene end by 10 bases; junction bases not matched to a gene: 5. Germline V CDR1 and CDR2: LGHNA, YNFKEQ. The CDR3 is 14 residues long. CDR3 sequence reads: CASSQASGGVKLFF. DNA of the CDR3: TGTGCCAGCAGCCAAGCGTCAGGGGGCGTAAAACTGTTTTTT.

V and J are TRBV18 and TRBJ2-2, with D maybe TRBD1 (6 bases). The CDR3 totals 16 residues. Deletions cut 4 bases from V and 0 bases from J, with 12 bases between. Germline V gene sequence: CDR1 KGHSH, CDR2 LQKENI. The CDR3 nucleotides read TGTGCCAGCTCACGTGCCGGGACAACGAACACCGGGGAGCTGTTTTTT. Translation: CASSRAGTTNTGELFF.

This clone was detected only once. V is TRBV3-1 (or the pseudogene TRBV3-2) and J is TRBJ1-5; a weak D match, TRBD1 (6 bases). The germline V gene encodes CDR1 LGHDT and CDR2 YNNKEL (reference sequence). The V end lost 1 base, the J end lost 5 bases, and 15 bases lay between the germline ends. The CDR3 sequence is 16 residues long. For the CDR3, the DNA is TGTGCCAGCAGCCAAGGCCGGACAGAAACCGATCAGCCCCAGCATTTT. This translates into CASSQGRTETDQPQHF.

The chain recombines TRBV5-6 with TRBJ1-2; D remains unclear. Germline CDR1 SGHDT, CDR2 YYEEEE. V was cut by 0 bases and J by 1 base, with 4 bases left in between. The CDR3 loop spans 13 amino acids. The CDR3 loop reads CASSLAGNYGYTF. The CDR3 bases are TGTGCCAGCAGCTTGGCCGGTAACTATGGCTACACCTTC.

The gene calls are TRBV11-2 and TRBJ1-1, with a possible D match to TRBD1 (6 bases). The germline V and J ends were trimmed by 0 bases and 7 bases, with 12 bases remaining between them. Germline V gives CDR1 SGHAT, CDR2 FQNNGV. The CDR3 runs to 14 residues. The CDR3 protein is CASSLETGWNEAFF. The CDR3 nucleotides are TGTGCCAGCAGCTTAGAAACAGGGTGGAATGAAGCTTTCTTT.

The chain employs TRBV18 and TRBJ1-4; D possibly corresponds to TRBD1 (5 bases). The V end was cut by 5 bases, the J end by 6 bases, with 13 bases between. Germline values: CDR1 KGHSH, CDR2 LQKENI. The CDR3 covers 14 residues. Here the CDR3 DNA reads TGTGCCAGCTCAGCCGGGGGTACGGATGAAAAACTGTTTTTT. Amino acids: CASSAGGTDEKLFF.

V usage is TRBV5-1 and J usage is TRBJ1-5; 8 nucleotides agree with TRBD1. With 1 base clipped from V and 4 bases from J, the junction kept 1 base outside the gene matches. This CDR3 has 14 residues. Germline V lookup: CDR1 SGHRS, CDR2 YFSETQ. The CDR3 reads CASSLTGGNQPQHF. The CDR3, as DNA: TGCGCCAGCAGCTTGACAGGGGGTAATCAGCCCCAGCATTTT.

The chain links TRBV5-6 to TRBJ2-3; 10 nucleotides align to TRBD1. V lost 4 bases, J lost 6 bases, and 8 bases stayed unmatched. The CDR3 spans 15 residues. Germline CDR1 is SGHDT and CDR2 is YYEEEE. The CDR3 DNA follows: TGTGCCAGCAGCCCGGGGACAGGGGTTTTGGATACGCAGTATTTT. Residues: CASSPGTGVLDTQYF.

This chain links TRBV6-2 or TRBV6-3 with TRBJ1-2, with D tentatively TRBD1 (5 bases). The CDR3 loop spans 14 amino acids. V dropped 2 bases and J dropped 8 bases, with 15 bases sitting between them. CDR1 is MNHEY, CDR2 SVGEGT, per germline. The CDR3 is CASSYPRQPAGYTF. The DNA for the CDR3 is TGTGCCAGCAGTTACCCTAGACAGCCGGCGGGCTACACCTTC.